Listed below are T cell receptor beta chains from one sample, sequenced in a study of blood T cell repertoires in COVID-19. The method was immunoSEQ multiplex PCR; TCRdb's version includes in-frame clones alone and lacks a portion of them. The data contain some 150,000 clones, around four fifths of them seen just once; the ten biggest clones take up 3.6%. The sample comprised PBMCs or T cells enriched from blood (not recorded which). The receptors were sampled from a woman between 50 and 59 years old in a cohort exposed to, infected with or recovered from COVID-19 (not recorded which). The CDR3 runs from the conserved cysteine through the conserved F or W. The D gene is left open where the match is weak. Rows may omit the clone size; those that give it use once, few, many or a size class.

j_gene: TRBJ1-5; len: 12; v_gene: TRBV14; d_gene: .; abundance: .; CDR3nt: TGTGCCAGCAGCCAGGACCAGGGGCCCCAGCATTTT; CDR3aa: CASSQDQGPQHF
j_gene: TRBJ2-3; len: 14; v_gene: TRBV7-3; d_gene: TRBD2; abundance: once; CDR3nt: TGTGCCAGCAGCTTCGGGGGGAGCACAGATACGCAGTATTTT; CDR3aa: CASSFGGSTDTQYF
j_gene: TRBJ1-5; len: 14; v_gene: TRBV3-1/TRBV3-2; d_gene: .; abundance: .; CDR3nt: TGTGCCAGCAGCCAAGATCTGGTTAGTCAGCCCCAGCATTTT; CDR3aa: CASSQDLVSQPQHF
j_gene: TRBJ2-1; len: 14; v_gene: TRBV7-7; d_gene: TRBD2; abundance: .; CDR3nt: TGTGCTAGCAGCCGAGGGACTAGCTACGATGAGCAGTTCTTC; CDR3aa: CASSRGTSYDEQFF
j_gene: TRBJ2-7; len: 12; v_gene: TRBV29-1; d_gene: .; abundance: few; CDR3nt: TGCAGCGGGGTCGGAGGCTCCTACGAGCAGTACTTC; CDR3aa: CSGVGGSYEQYF
j_gene: TRBJ2-7; len: 16; v_gene: TRBV5-4; d_gene: .; abundance: .; CDR3nt: TGTGCCAGCAGCACAATGACGACAGCCCGATCCGGCGAGCAGTACTTC; CDR3aa: CASSTMTTARSGEQYF
j_gene: TRBJ1-3; len: 12; v_gene: TRBV7-2; d_gene: .; abundance: .; CDR3nt: TGTGCCAGCTACTCTGATGGAAACACCATATATTTT; CDR3aa: CASYSDGNTIYF
j_gene: TRBJ1-2; len: 14; v_gene: TRBV5-4; d_gene: .; abundance: once; CDR3nt: TGTGCCAGCAGCTCCCAGGGTAAGGGATATGGCTACACCTTC; CDR3aa: CASSSQGKGYGYTF
j_gene: TRBJ2-1; len: 15; v_gene: TRBV11-2; d_gene: TRBD1; abundance: .; CDR3nt: TGTGCCAGCAGTAAGGGACAGTTTTTATCCAATGAGCAGTTCTTC; CDR3aa: CASSKGQFLSNEQFF
j_gene: TRBJ2-6; len: 16; v_gene: TRBV2; d_gene: TRBD2; abundance: .; CDR3nt: TGTGCCAGAGGGACTAGCGGGAGTTATGGGGCCAACGTCCTGACTTTC; CDR3aa: CARGTSGSYGANVLTF
j_gene: TRBJ2-3; len: 16; v_gene: TRBV11-2; d_gene: TRBD2; abundance: .; CDR3nt: TGTGCCAGCAGCTTGACTAGCGGGGGCCTCACAGATACGCAGTATTTT; CDR3aa: CASSLTSGGLTDTQYF
j_gene: TRBJ2-3; len: 13; v_gene: TRBV7-9; d_gene: .; abundance: .; CDR3nt: TGTGCCAGCAGCTCTCGACAGGCAGATACGCAGTATTTT; CDR3aa: CASSSRQADTQYF
j_gene: TRBJ1-6; len: 14; v_gene: TRBV28; d_gene: TRBD1; abundance: .; CDR3nt: TGTGCCAGCTCTCCGGACAGGCTATTTTCGTCCCTCCACTTT; CDR3aa: CASSPDRLFSSLHF
j_gene: TRBJ2-7; len: 14; v_gene: TRBV29-1; d_gene: TRBD1; abundance: .; CDR3nt: TGCAGCGTTGGGGGACAGGGCAATCCCTACGAGCAGTACTTC; CDR3aa: CSVGGQGNPYEQYF
j_gene: TRBJ2-3; len: 16; v_gene: TRBV24-1; d_gene: TRBD2; abundance: once; CDR3nt: TGTGCCACCAGTGACCGGACTAGCGGGAGACCAGATACGCAGTATTTT; CDR3aa: CATSDRTSGRPDTQYF
j_gene: TRBJ2-2; len: 16; v_gene: TRBV5-1; d_gene: TRBD1; abundance: .; CDR3nt: TGCGCCAGCAGCTTGGGAGACAGGGGTTACACCGGGGAGCTGTTTTTT; CDR3aa: CASSLGDRGYTGELFF
j_gene: TRBJ2-3; len: 16; v_gene: TRBV9; d_gene: TRBD2; abundance: .; CDR3nt: TGTGCCAGCAGCGTAGTTGTAGCGGGAGACACAGATACGCAGTATTTT; CDR3aa: CASSVVVAGDTDTQYF
j_gene: TRBJ1-1; len: 17; v_gene: TRBV7-9; d_gene: .; abundance: .; CDR3nt: TGTGCCAGCAGCCGAAGCCCAGACTTGGACATGAACACTGAAGCTTTCTTT; CDR3aa: CASSRSPDLDMNTEAFF
j_gene: TRBJ1-2; len: 14; v_gene: TRBV2; d_gene: TRBD1; abundance: .; CDR3nt: TGTGCCAGCAGTCGGACAGGGGGCAGCGATGGCTACACCTTC; CDR3aa: CASSRTGGSDGYTF
j_gene: TRBJ1-4; len: 15; v_gene: TRBV9; d_gene: .; abundance: .; CDR3nt: TGTGCCAGCAGCGCCGGCGGGGGGACTAATGAAAAACTGTTTTTT; CDR3aa: CASSAGGGTNEKLFF
j_gene: TRBJ2-7; len: 13; v_gene: TRBV29-1; d_gene: .; abundance: .; CDR3nt: TGCAGCGTTGAGGTAAGGGGCTCCTACGAGCAGTACTTC; CDR3aa: CSVEVRGSYEQYF
j_gene: TRBJ2-1; len: 14; v_gene: TRBV7-3; d_gene: TRBD2; abundance: .; CDR3nt: TGTGCCACACGCGGGGGGGCCCTACAAATTGAGCAGTTCTTC; CDR3aa: CATRGGALQIEQFF
j_gene: TRBJ2-1; len: 16; v_gene: TRBV7-9; d_gene: TRBD2; abundance: .; CDR3nt: TGTGCCAGCAGCTCCCGGATAGCGGGAAACTACAATGAGCAGTTCTTC; CDR3aa: CASSSRIAGNYNEQFF
j_gene: TRBJ1-1; len: 14; v_gene: TRBV7-8; d_gene: .; abundance: .; CDR3nt: TGTGCCAGCAGCTTCAGGGGCATGAACACTGAAGCTTTCTTT; CDR3aa: CASSFRGMNTEAFF
j_gene: TRBJ2-7; len: 19; v_gene: TRBV5-6; d_gene: .; abundance: once; CDR3nt: TGTGCCAGCAGCTTGATCATTGCGTCGGACAGTAGTTCTTCCTACGAGCAGTACTTC; CDR3aa: CASSLIIASDSSSSYEQYF